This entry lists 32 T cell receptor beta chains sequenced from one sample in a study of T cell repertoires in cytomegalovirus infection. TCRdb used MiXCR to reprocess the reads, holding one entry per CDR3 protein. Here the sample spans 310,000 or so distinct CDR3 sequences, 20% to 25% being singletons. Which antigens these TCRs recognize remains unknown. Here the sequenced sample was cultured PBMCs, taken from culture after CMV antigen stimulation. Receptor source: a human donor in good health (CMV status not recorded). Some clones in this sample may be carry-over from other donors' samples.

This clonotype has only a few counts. CDR3 region: CASRQGSTEAFF. CDR3 nucleotide sequence: TGTGCCAGTCGGCAGGGAAGCACTGAAGCTTTCTTT. The chain links TRBV19 to TRBJ1-1; D perhaps matches TRBD1 (5 bases). The CDR3 sequence is 12 residues long. V was shortened by 8 bases and J by 4 bases, with 11 bases between the two germline ends. Germline V gene sequence: CDR1 LNHDA, CDR2 SQIVND (reference sequence). Full variable domain (rest looked up from reference TRBV19 and TRBJ1-1): DGGITQSPKYLFRKEGQNVTLSCEQNLNHDAMYWYRQDPGQGLRLIYYSQIVNDFQKGDIAEGYSVSREKKESFPLTVTSAQKNPTAFYLCASRQGSTEAFFGQGTRLTVV.

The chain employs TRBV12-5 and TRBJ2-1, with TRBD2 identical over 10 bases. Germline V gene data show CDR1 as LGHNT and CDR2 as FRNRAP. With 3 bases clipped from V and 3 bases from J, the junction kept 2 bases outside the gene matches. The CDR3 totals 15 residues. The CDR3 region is CASGLGTSDYNEQFF. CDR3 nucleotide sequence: TGTGCTAGTGGTTTAGGGACTAGCGACTACAATGAGCAGTTCTTC.

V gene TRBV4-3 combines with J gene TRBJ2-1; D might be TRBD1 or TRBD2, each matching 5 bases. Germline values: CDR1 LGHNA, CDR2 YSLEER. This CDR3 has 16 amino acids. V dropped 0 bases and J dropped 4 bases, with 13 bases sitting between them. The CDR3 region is CASSQDRGVPYNEQFF. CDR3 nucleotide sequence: TGCGCCAGCAGCCAAGATCGGGGCGTTCCGTACAATGAGCAGTTCTTC.

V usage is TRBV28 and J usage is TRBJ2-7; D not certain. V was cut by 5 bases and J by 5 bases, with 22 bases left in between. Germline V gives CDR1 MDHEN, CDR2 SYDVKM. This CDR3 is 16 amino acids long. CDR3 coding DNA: TGTGCCAGCAGTACCCAGGTGCTGGCGCCAGACAACGAGCAGTACTTC. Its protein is CASSTQVLAPDNEQYF. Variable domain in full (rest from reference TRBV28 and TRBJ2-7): DVKVTQSSRYLVKRTGEKVFLECVQDMDHENMFWYRQDPGLGLRLIYFSYDVKMKEKGDIPEGYSVSREKKERFSLILESASTNQTSMYLCASSTQVLAPDNEQYFGPGTRLTVT.

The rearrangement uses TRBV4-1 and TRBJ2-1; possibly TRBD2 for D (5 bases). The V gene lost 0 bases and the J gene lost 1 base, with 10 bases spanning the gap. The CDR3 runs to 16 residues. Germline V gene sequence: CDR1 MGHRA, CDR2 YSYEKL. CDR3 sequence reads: CASSQDRGRSYNEQFF. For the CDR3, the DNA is TGCGCCAGCAGCCAAGACCGCGGGCGGTCCTACAATGAGCAGTTCTTC.

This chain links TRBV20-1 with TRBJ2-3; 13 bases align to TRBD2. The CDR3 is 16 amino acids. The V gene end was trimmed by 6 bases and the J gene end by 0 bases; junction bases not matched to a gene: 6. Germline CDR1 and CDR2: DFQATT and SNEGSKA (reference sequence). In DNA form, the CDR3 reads TGCAGTGCCCCGAGGACTAGCGGGAGTAGCACAGATACGCAGTATTTT. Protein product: CSAPRTSGSSTDTQYF.

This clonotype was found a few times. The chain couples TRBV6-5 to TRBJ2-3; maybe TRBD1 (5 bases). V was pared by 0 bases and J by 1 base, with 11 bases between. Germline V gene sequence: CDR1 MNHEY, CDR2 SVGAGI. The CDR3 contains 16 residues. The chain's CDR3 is CASSYSTAGRTDTQYF. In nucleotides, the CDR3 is TGTGCCAGCAGTTACTCGACAGCAGGGCGCACAGATACGCAGTATTTT.

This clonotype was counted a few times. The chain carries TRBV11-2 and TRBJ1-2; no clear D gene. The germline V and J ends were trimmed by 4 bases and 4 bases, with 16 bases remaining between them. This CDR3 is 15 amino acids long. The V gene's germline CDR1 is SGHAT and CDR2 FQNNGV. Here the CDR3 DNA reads TGTGCCAGCAGCTCGGCCCACCCCGGGCTCTATGGCTACACCTTC. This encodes CASSSAHPGLYGYTF.

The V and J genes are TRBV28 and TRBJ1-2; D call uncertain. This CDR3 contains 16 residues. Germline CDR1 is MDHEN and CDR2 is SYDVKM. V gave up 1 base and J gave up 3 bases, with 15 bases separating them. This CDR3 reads CASSLLNLGPYYGYTF. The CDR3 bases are TGTGCCAGCAGTTTATTGAATCTGGGTCCCTACTATGGCTACACCTTC.

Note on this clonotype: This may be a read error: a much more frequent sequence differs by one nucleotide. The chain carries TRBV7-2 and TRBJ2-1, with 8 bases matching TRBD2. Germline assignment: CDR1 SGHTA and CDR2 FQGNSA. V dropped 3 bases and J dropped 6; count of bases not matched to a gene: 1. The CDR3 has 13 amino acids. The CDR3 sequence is CASSFGLANEQFF. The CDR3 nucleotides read TGTGCCAGCAGCTTCGGACTAGCCAATGAGCAGTTCTTC.

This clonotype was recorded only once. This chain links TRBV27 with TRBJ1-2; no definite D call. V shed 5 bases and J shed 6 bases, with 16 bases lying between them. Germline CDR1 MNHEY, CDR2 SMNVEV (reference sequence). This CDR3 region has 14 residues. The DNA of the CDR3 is TGTGCCAGCAGTCCACCGGGTTCAGGAGATGGCTACACCTTC. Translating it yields CASSPPGSGDGYTF.

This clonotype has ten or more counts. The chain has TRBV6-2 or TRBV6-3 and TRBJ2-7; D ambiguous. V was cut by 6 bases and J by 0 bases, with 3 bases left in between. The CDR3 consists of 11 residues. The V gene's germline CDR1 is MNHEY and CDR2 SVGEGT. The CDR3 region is CASSNSYEQYV. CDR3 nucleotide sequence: TGTGCCAGCAGCAACTCCTACGAGCAGTACGTC.

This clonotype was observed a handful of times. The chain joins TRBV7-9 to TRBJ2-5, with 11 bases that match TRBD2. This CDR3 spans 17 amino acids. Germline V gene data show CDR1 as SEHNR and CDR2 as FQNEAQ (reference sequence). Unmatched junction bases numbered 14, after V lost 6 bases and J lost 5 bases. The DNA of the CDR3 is TGTGCCAGCAGTAGTGAATTGGCTAGCGGGAGGAAGGAGACCCAGTACTTC. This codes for CASSSELASGRKETQYF.

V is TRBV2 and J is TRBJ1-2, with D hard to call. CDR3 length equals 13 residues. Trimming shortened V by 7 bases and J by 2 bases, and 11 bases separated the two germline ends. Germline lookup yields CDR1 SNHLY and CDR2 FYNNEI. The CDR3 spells CASIGLLNYGYTF. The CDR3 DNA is TGTGCCAGCATTGGACTTCTAAACTATGGCTACACCTTC.

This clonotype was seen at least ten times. The CDR3 loop reads CASSPPPQQPTDTQYF. The CDR3 DNA follows: TGTGCCAGCAGCCCACCCCCGCAGCAGCCCACAGATACGCAGTATTTT. This sequence joins TRBV7-2 and TRBJ2-3; D unclear. The V end lost 5 bases, the J end lost 2 bases, and 17 bases lay between the germline ends. Germline V CDR1 and CDR2: SGHTA, FQGNSA. CDR3 length: 16 amino acids.

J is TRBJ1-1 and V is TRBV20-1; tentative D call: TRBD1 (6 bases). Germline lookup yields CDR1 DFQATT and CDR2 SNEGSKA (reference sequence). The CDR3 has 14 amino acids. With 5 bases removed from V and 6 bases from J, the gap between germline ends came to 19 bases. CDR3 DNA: TGCAGTGCTGCAGGGCCTTCAGCAGGGGCTGAAGCTTTCTTT. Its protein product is CSAAGPSAGAEAFF.

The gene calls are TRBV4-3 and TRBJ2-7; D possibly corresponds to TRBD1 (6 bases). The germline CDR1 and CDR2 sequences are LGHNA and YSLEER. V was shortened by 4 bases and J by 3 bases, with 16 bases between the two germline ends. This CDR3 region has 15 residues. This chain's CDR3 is CASSPAMGASYEQYF. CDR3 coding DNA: TGCGCCAGCAGCCCAGCCATGGGGGCCAGCTACGAGCAGTACTTC.

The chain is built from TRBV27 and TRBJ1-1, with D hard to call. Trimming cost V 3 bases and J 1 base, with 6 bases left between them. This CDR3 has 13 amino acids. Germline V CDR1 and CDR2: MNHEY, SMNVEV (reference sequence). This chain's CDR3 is CASSFQANTEAFF. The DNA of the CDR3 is TGTGCCAGCAGTTTCCAGGCGAACACTGAAGCTTTCTTT.

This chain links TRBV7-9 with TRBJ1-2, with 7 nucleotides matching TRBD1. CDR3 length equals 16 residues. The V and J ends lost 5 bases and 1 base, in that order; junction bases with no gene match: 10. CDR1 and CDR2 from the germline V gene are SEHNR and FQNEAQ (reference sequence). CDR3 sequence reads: CASSPSEGAHNYGYTF. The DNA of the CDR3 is TGTGCCAGCAGCCCCTCAGAGGGGGCTCATAACTATGGCTACACCTTC.

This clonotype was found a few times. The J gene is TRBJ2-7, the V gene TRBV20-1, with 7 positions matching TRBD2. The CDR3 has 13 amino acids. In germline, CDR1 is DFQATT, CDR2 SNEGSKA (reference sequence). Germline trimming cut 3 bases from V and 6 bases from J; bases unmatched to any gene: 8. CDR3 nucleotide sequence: TGCAGTGCTAGTGTTGCGGGAGCGACCGAGCAGTACGTC. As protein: CSASVAGATEQYV.

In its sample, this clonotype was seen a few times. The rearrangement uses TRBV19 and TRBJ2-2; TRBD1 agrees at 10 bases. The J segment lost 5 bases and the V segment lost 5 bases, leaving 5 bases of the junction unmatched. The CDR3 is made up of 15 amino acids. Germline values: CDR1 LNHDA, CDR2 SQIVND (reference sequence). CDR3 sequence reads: CASSGDRGITGELFF. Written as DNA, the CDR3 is TGTGCCAGTAGTGGGGACAGGGGCATTACCGGGGAGCTGTTTTTT.

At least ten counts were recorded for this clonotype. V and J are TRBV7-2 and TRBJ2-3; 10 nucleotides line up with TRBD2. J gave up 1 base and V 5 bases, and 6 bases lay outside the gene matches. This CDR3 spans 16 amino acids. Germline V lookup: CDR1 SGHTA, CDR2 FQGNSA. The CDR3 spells CASSATLAGGTDTQYF. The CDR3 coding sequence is TGTGCCAGCAGCGCCACCCTAGCGGGAGGCACAGATACGCAGTATTTT.

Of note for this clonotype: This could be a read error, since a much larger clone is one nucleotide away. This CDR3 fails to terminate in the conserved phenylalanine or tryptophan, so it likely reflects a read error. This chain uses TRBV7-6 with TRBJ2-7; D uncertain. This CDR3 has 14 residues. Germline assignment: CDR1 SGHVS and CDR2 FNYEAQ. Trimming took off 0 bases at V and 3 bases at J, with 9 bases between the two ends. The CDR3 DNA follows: TGTGCCAGCAGCTTAGCAACGCCAAACTACGAGCAGTACTAC. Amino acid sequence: CASSLATPNYEQYY.

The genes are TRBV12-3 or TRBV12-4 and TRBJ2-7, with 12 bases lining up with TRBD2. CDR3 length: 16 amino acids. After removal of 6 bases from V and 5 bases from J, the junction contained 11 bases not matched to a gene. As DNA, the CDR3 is TGTGCCAGCAGGCGGAACCTAGCGGGAGGGCCAAACGAGCAGTACTTC. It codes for CASRRNLAGGPNEQYF.

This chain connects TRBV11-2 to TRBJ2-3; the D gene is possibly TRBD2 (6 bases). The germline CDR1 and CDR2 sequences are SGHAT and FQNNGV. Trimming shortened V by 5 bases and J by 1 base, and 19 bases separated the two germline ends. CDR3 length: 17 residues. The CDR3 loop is CASSAIPRGSGTDTQYF. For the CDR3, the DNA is TGTGCCAGCAGCGCAATACCCCGGGGGTCTGGCACAGATACGCAGTATTTT.

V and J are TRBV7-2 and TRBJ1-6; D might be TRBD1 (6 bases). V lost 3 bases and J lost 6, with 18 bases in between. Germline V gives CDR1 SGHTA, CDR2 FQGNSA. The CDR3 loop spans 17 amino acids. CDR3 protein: CASSFGGGGPSNSPLHF. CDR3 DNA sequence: TGTGCCAGCAGCTTTGGGGGCGGCGGCCCGAGTAATTCACCCCTCCACTTT.

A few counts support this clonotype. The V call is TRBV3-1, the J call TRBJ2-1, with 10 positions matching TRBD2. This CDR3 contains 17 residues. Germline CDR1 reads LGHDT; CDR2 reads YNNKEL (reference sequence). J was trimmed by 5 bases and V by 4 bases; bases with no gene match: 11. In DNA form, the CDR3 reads TGTGCCAGCAGCCCGAATACCGGGACTAGCGCAAACAATGAGCAGTTCTTC. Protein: CASSPNTGTSANNEQFF.

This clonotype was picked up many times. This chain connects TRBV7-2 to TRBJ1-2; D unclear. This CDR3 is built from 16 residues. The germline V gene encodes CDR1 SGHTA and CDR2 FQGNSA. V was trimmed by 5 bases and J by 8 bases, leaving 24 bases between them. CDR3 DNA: TGTGCCAGCAGCAACTTCGGGAGGAGGCCCAGGATGGGCTACACCTTC. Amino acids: CASSNFGRRPRMGYTF. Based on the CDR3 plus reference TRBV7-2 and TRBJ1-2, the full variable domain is GAGVSQSPSNKVTEKGKDVELRCDPISGHTALYWYRQSLGQGLEFLIYFQGNSAPDKSGLPSDRFSAERTGGSVSTLTIQRTQQEDSAVYLCASSNFGRRPRMGYTFGSGTRLTVV.

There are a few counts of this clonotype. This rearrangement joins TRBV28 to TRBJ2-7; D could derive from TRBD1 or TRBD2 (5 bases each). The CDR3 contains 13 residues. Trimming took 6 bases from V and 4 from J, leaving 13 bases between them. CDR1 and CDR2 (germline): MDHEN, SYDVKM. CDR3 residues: CASRIGTAYEQYF. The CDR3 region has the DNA TGTGCCAGCAGAATCGGGACGGCGTACGAGCAGTACTTC.

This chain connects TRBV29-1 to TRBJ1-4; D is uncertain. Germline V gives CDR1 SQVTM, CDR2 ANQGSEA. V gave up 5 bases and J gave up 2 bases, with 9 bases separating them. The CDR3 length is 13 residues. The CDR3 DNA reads TGCAGCGTTCAAGCTGGGACTAATGAAAAACTGTTTTTT. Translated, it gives CSVQAGTNEKLFF.

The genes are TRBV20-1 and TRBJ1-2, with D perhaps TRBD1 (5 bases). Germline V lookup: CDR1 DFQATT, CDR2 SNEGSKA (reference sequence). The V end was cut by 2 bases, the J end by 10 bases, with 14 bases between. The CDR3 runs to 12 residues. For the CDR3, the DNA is TGCAGTGCTAGATTTGGGGAGGGGATCTACACCTTC. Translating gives CSARFGEGIYTF.

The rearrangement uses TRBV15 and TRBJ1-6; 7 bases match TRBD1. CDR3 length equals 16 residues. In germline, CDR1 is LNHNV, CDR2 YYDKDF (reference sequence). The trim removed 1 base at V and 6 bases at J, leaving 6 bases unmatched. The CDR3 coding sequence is TGTGCCACCAGCAGAGCGACCGGGACAGCTAATTCACCCCTCCACTTT. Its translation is CATSRATGTANSPLHF.